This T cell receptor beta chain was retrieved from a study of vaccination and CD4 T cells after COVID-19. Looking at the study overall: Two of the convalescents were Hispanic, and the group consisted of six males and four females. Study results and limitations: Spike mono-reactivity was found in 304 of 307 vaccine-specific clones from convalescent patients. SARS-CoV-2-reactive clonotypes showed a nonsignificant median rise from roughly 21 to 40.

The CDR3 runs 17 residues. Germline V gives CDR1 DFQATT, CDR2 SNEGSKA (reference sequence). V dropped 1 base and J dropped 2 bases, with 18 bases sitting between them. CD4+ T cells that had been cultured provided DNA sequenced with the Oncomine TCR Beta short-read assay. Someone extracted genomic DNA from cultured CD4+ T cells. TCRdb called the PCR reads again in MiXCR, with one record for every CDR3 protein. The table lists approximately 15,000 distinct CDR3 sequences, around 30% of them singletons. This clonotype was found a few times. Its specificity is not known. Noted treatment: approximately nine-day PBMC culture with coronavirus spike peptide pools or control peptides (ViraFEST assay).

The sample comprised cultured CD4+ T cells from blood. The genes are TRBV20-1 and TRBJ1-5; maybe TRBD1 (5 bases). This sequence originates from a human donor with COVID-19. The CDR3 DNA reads TGCAGTGCTAGAGCCGCAGACAGTCCGTCTGGCAATCAGCCCCAGCATTTT. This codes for CSARAADSPSGNQPQHF.